The clone carrying this T cell receptor (beta chain) has only a few counts. Its antigen remains unknown. TCRdb re-analysed the reads in MiXCR, keeping a single row per CDR3 protein. This table holds roughly 600,000 distinct CDR3 sequences, about 24% found once. The data stem from a study of T cell repertoires in cytomegalovirus infection. Study-level background: Indicated by public TCR beta signatures were CMV infection and matching HLA type. Study-wide findings and caveats: In two of eight donors, the top clonotype was HLA-C-restricted CMV-specific. CMV carriers with the relevant HLA were identified by cumulative public TCR beta family frequency.

This CDR3 spans 13 amino acids. The V end lost 5 bases, the J end lost 5 bases, and 12 bases lay between the germline ends. CDR1 is SEHNR and CDR2 is FQNEAQ in the germline V gene (reference sequence). The chain joins TRBV7-9 to TRBJ1-1, with D uncertain. The sequenced sample was CD8+ T cells from PBMCs. This TCR was recovered from a human donor in good health (CMV status not recorded). Some clones in this sample may be carry-over from other donors' samples. CDR3 nucleotides: TGTGCCAGCAGCCCCAAAACTGGTACTGAAGCTTTCTTT. Translation: CASSPKTGTEAFF.